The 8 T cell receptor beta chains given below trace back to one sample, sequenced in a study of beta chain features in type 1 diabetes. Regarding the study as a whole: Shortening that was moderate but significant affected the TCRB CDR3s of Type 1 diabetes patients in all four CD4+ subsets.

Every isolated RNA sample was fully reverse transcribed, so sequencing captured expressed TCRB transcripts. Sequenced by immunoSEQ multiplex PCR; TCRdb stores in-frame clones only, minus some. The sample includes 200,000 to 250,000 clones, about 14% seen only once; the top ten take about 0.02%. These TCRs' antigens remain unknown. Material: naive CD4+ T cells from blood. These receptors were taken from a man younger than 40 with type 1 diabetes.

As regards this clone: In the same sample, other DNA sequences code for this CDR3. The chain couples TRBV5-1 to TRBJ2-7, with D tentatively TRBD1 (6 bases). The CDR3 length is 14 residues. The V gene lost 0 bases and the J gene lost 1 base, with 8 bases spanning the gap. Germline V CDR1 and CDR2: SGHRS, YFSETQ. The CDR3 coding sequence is TGCGCCAGCAGCTTGGCAGGGACATCCTACGAGCAGTACTTC. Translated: CASSLAGTSYEQYF.

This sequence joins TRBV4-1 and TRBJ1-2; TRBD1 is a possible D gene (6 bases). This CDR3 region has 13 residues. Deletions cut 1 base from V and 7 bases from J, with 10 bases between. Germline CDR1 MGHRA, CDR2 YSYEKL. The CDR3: CASSQGQAPGYTF. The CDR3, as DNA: TGCGCCAGCAGCCAAGGACAGGCTCCTGGCTACACCTTC.

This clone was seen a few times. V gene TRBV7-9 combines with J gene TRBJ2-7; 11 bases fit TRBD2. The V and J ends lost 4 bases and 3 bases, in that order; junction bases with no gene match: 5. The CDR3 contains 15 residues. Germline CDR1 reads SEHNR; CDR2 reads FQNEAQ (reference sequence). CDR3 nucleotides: TGTGCCAGCAGCTACTTTAGCGGGGGGGACTACGAGCAGTACTTC. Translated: CASSYFSGGDYEQYF.

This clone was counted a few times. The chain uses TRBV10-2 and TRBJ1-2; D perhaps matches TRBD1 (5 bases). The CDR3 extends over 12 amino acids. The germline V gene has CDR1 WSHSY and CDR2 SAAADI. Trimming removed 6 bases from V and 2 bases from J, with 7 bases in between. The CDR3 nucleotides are TGCGCCAGCAGGGCAGGGAACTATGGCTACACCTTC. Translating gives CASRAGNYGYTF.

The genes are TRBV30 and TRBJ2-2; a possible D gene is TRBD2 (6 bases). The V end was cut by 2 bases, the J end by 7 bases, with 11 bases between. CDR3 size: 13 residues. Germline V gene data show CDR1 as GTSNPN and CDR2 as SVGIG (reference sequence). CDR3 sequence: CAWSSLGGGELFF. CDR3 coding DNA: TGTGCCTGGAGTTCCCTCGGGGGCGGGGAGCTGTTTTTT.

The CDR3, as DNA: TGTGCTAGTGGTTTGAGCGGGGAGGAGACCCAGTACTTC. Translated: CASGLSGEETQYF. The genes are TRBV12-5 and TRBJ2-5, with 7 bases matching TRBD2. V lost 2 bases and J lost 5; bases outside the gene matches: 2. This CDR3 region has 13 residues. Germline V gene lookup returns CDR1 LGHNT and CDR2 FRNRAP.

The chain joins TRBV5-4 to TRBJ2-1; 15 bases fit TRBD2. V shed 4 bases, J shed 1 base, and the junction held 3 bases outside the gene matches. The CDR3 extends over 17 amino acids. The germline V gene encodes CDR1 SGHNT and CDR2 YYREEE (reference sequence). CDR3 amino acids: CASSPGLAGGSYNEQFF. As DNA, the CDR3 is TGTGCCAGCAGCCCCGGACTAGCGGGAGGGTCCTACAATGAGCAGTTCTTC.

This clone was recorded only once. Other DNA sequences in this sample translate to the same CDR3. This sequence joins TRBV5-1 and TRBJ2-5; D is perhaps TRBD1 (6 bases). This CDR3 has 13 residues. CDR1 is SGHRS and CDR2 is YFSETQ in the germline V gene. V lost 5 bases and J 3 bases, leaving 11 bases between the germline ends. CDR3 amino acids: CASSSGHKETQYF. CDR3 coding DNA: TGCGCCAGCAGTTCGGGACACAAAGAGACCCAGTACTTC.